This T cell receptor (beta chain) appears in the sequencing data of a study of T-cell memory formation after mild COVID-19. Findings and caveats of the study: A second wave expanding day 15 to 37 was CD4+-biased; contracting clones were balanced.

Of note for this clonotype: Its antigen is unidentified.

A single record per CDR3 protein comes from TCRdb applying MiXCR to the 5' RACE reads. The data contain some 600,000 distinct CDR3 sequences, roughly 17% of them singletons. Trimming removed 6 bases at V and 12 bases at J, with 15 bases between. The germline CDR1 and CDR2 sequences are DFQATT and SNEGSKA (reference sequence). The CDR3 length is 11 residues. The chain couples TRBV20-1 to TRBJ2-1; D ambiguous. The sequence came from an adult woman who had mild COVID-19 (a few samples of this study predate the infection). Cell type and time point are not known. Sequencing was done on a sample of PBMCs or a T cell subset sorted from them (not recorded which). The CDR3 loop reads CSASSPGGQFF. CDR3 in DNA: TGCAGTGCGAGCAGCCCGGGTGGGCAGTTCTTC.